The 32 T cell receptor beta chains reported below all come from one sample, sequenced in a study of T cells in Graves' hyperthyroidism and ophthalmopathy. Amplified TCR beta CDR3 regions derived from RNA transcripts. Primed by the HTBI set, a first-round RT-PCR was run on the TCR CDR3. TCRdb reprocessed the multiplex PCR reads with MiXCR, giving one entry per CDR3 protein. The data show approximately 560,000 distinct CDR3 sequences, with 46% seen just once and 8% to 8.5% held by the top ten. Source material: peripheral blood or thyroid tissue (not recorded which). The receptors here all came from a woman aged 18-30 years with Graves' hyperthyroidism.

A remark on this clonotype: Germline and junction disagree at one end, which may indicate a read error. The genes are TRBV7-9 and TRBJ2-7; tentatively, D is TRBD2 (6 bases). This CDR3 has 13 amino acids. Germline assignment: CDR1 SEHNR and CDR2 FQNEAQ (reference sequence). CDR3 in amino acids: CASSPGGIDEQYF. In DNA, the CDR3 is TGCGCCAGCAGCCCTGGGGGGATTGACGAGCAGTACTTC.

In DNA form, the CDR3 reads TGCAGCGCAGCCGGGTCAGTGACTAACTATGGCTACACCTTC. This sequence encodes CSAAGSVTNYGYTF. The chain combines TRBV29-1 with TRBJ1-2; D gene uncertain. The ends were cut back, 7 bases at V and 0 bases at J, with 15 bases in the middle. CDR1 and CDR2 (germline): SQVTM, ANQGSEA. The CDR3 is 14 amino acids.

This chain uses TRBV4-1 with TRBJ1-2; a possible D gene is TRBD1 (5 bases). CDR1 and CDR2 from the germline V gene are MGHRA and YSYEKL. V dropped 1 base and J dropped 3 bases, with 15 bases sitting between them. There are 16 residues in the CDR3. The CDR3 bases are TGCGCCAGCAGCCAAGTAGGCGTCCTGGGGGACTATGGCTACACCTTC. This translates into CASSQVGVLGDYGYTF.

This clonotype has more than one count but fewer than ten. The J gene is TRBJ2-5, the V gene TRBV9; D gene uncertain. Germline lookup yields CDR1 SGDLS and CDR2 YYNGEE. Trimming left V 3 bases short and J 0 bases short, with 6 bases between. The CDR3 is 13 amino acids. In nucleotides, the CDR3 is TGTGCCAGCAGCGCCGGCTACCAAGAGACCCAGTACTTC. Translated: CASSAGYQETQYF.

V and J are TRBV25-1 and TRBJ1-2; 7 positions match TRBD1. The CDR3 is 13 residues long. Germline V gene data show CDR1 as MGHDK and CDR2 as SYGVNS. Trimming cost V 8 bases and J 4 bases; bases outside gene matches: 7. Written as DNA, the CDR3 is TGTGCCAGCTTGGAACAGGGGAGCTATGGCTACACCTTC. This codes for CASLEQGSYGYTF.

The chain carries TRBV9 and TRBJ2-5, with TRBD2 matching over 11 bases. The CDR3 is 14 amino acids. Losses at the gene ends were 7 bases for V and 2 bases for J; bases not matched to a gene: 4. Per the germline V gene, CDR1 is SGDLS and CDR2 is YYNGEE. This CDR3 is CASDLAGGQETQYF. The CDR3 DNA is TGTGCCAGCGATCTAGCGGGAGGACAAGAGACCCAGTACTTC.

Many counts were recorded for this clonotype. This rearrangement joins TRBV29-1 to TRBJ2-7; 7 bases line up with TRBD1. V was clipped by 4 bases and J by 2 bases; unmatched bases: 5. Per the germline V gene, CDR1 is SQVTM and CDR2 is ANQGSEA. This CDR3 has 13 amino acids. The chain's CDR3 is CSVVPGQTYEQYF. In nucleotides, the CDR3 is TGCAGCGTTGTCCCGGGACAGACCTACGAGCAGTACTTC.

This clonotype has a handful of counts. The rearrangement uses TRBV7-2 and TRBJ2-5, with 11 bases matching TRBD2. CDR1 is SGHTA, CDR2 FQGNSA, per germline. The CDR3 is 16 residues long. V dropped 4 bases and J dropped 7; count of bases not matched to a gene: 11. Here the CDR3 DNA reads TGTGCCAGCAGCTCCGGGACTAGCGGTGGACTAGGGACCCAGTACTTC. Amino acids: CASSSGTSGGLGTQYF.

This clonotype was detected many times. V is TRBV10-3 and J is TRBJ1-1; D is ambiguous. Trimming pared 6 bases from V and 0 bases from J, leaving 14 bases between. Per the germline V gene, CDR1 is ENHRY and CDR2 is SYGVKD. The CDR3 sequence is 15 residues long. The CDR3 reads CAIRGIGRVNTEAFF. DNA of the CDR3: TGTGCCATCAGGGGGATCGGCAGAGTGAACACTGAAGCTTTCTTT.

This clonotype showed up many times. J is TRBJ1-1 and V is TRBV25-1; 8 nucleotides agree with TRBD1. The ends lost 5 bases at V and 11 bases at J; junction bases unmatched: 10. Germline-derived CDR1 and CDR2 are MGHDK and SYGVNS. The CDR3 sequence is 13 residues long. The CDR3 sequence is CASSFGQGAVAFF. For the CDR3, the DNA is TGTGCCAGCAGTTTCGGCCAGGGGGCTGTCGCTTTCTTT.

This chain uses TRBV7-3 with TRBJ1-6; no definite D call. CDR1 is SGHTA and CDR2 is FQGTGA in the germline V gene. The CDR3 runs 13 residues. The V gene lost 6 bases and the J gene lost 9 bases, with 12 bases spanning the gap. As DNA, the CDR3 is TGTGCCAGCAGTTCAGGTGGGGTTTCACCCCTCCACTTT. Translation: CASSSGGVSPLHF.

About this clonotype itself: One junction end disagrees with the germline gene, perhaps due to a read error. This sequence joins TRBV6-5 and TRBJ1-6; D may be TRBD1 (5 bases). Germline V lookup: CDR1 MNHEY, CDR2 SVGAGI. The CDR3 loop spans 9 amino acids. This CDR3 is CASSSNEGF. CDR3 coding DNA: TGTGCCAGCAGTTCCAATGAGGGGTTT.

Concerning this clonotype itself: Since a much larger clone is just one base distant, this may be a read error. The chain is built from TRBV10-3 and TRBJ1-1; TRBD1 is a possible D gene (6 bases). V gave up 6 bases and J gave up 4 bases, with 24 bases separating them. The germline gives CDR1 ENHRY, CDR2 SYGVKD. The CDR3 contains 17 residues. CDR3 coding DNA: TGTGCCATCAGCTCGTACAGGGCGGGTAAGATCCTCACTGAAGCTTTCTTT. Protein product: CAISSYRAGKILTEAFF.

On this clonotype: A much larger clone sits a single nucleotide away, making a read error possible. The genes are TRBV7-9 and TRBJ1-5, with a weak D call TRBD1 (6 bases). Germline V lookup: CDR1 SEHNR, CDR2 FQNEAQ (reference sequence). The CDR3 runs to 14 residues. The CDR3 reads CVSSPSAGEMPQHF. The CDR3 DNA sequence: TGTGTCAGCAGCCCGTCGGCAGGGGAGATGCCCCAGCATTTT.

The chain carries TRBV10-3 and TRBJ2-5; 7 bases map to TRBD2. CDR3 length: 15 amino acids. The V and J ends lost 4 bases and 3 bases, in that order; junction bases with no gene match: 8. The germline V gene encodes CDR1 ENHRY and CDR2 SYGVKD. CDR3 in DNA: TGTGCCATCAGTGTTTCTGGGACTACAGAAGAGACCCAGTACTTC. Translated: CAISVSGTTEETQYF.

This clonotype occurred once. Lacking the conserved final phenylalanine or tryptophan, this CDR3 likely reflects a read error. The DNA is left out, because the CDR3 cannot be placed on it with certainty; the CDR3 is given as TCRdb lists it. This sequence joins TRBV19 and TRBJ1-4; TRBD1, the table's D call, was not compared with the DNA. The CDR3 numbers 11 amino acids, ends counted. CDR1 LNHDA and CDR2 SQIVND come from the germline V gene (reference sequence). The CDR3: CASSIGPDRGV.

CDR3 nucleotide sequence: TGTGCCAGCAGGAGAGGGAAAACTGAAGCTTTCTTT. It codes for CASRRGKTEAFF. The chain links TRBV10-3 to TRBJ1-1; D gene ambiguous. Germline CDR1 is ENHRY and CDR2 is SYGVKD. Trimming took off 10 bases at V and 5 bases at J, with 14 bases between the two ends. The CDR3 runs 12 residues.

The chain has TRBV24-1 and TRBJ2-3; D uncertain. The CDR3 has 13 amino acids. The germline V gene has CDR1 KGHDR and CDR2 SFDVKD. V lost 7 bases, J lost 0 bases, and 7 bases lay in between. The CDR3 region is CATSTRSTDTQYF. The CDR3 region has the DNA TGTGCCACCAGCACCAGAAGCACAGATACGCAGTATTTT.

The chain links TRBV20-1 to TRBJ2-7; 7 positions agree with TRBD1. V was clipped by 7 bases and J by 2 bases; unmatched bases: 8. The CDR3 loop spans 13 amino acids. From germline, CDR1 is DFQATT and CDR2 SNEGSKA (reference sequence). CDR3 bases: TGCAGTGTTGGCGGACAGGTTGCCTACGAGCAGTACTTC. As protein: CSVGGQVAYEQYF.

This clonotype was seen a few times. This chain connects TRBV20-1 to TRBJ1-6; D unresolved. There are 12 residues in the CDR3. Germline V lookup: CDR1 DFQATT, CDR2 SNEGSKA (reference sequence). V dropped 6 bases and J dropped 9 bases, with 12 bases sitting between them. The CDR3 region has the DNA TGCAGTGCCCCCTCGCGGGGTTCACCCCTCCACTTT. The encoded protein is CSAPSRGSPLHF.

With regard to this clonotype: The CDR3 ends on some other residue instead of the conserved phenylalanine or tryptophan, so this is likely a read error. This chain uses TRBV6-1 with TRBJ1-2; D unclear. CDR1 and CDR2 from the germline V gene are MNHNS and SASEGT. This CDR3 spans 13 amino acids. V lost 2 bases and J lost 8, with 12 bases in between. The CDR3 region has the DNA TGTGCCAGCAGTGAACGACCACGCCAGGGCTACACCTCC. Residues: CASSERPRQGYTS.

This clonotype was found many times. The rearrangement joins TRBV7-9 to TRBJ1-1; D is ambiguous. The CDR3 runs 12 residues. Trimming left V 2 bases short and J 4 bases short, with 5 bases between. Germline V lookup: CDR1 SEHNR, CDR2 FQNEAQ (reference sequence). DNA for the CDR3: TGTGCCAGCAGCTTATCGGGCACTGAAGCTTTCTTT. Its protein product is CASSLSGTEAFF.

This clonotype showed up many times. The V and J genes are TRBV10-3 and TRBJ2-7, with D hard to call. The CDR3 runs 14 residues. V shed 7 bases and J shed 2 bases, with 15 bases lying between them. The germline CDR1 and CDR2 sequences are ENHRY and SYGVKD. The CDR3 nucleotides read TGTGCCATCACTCGCAGTCCAGATCCCTACGAGCAGTACTTC. Its translation: CAITRSPDPYEQYF.

The rearrangement uses TRBV10-3 and TRBJ1-1; D uncertain. CDR3 size: 13 residues. The germline CDR1 and CDR2 sequences are ENHRY and SYGVKD. Trimming took 6 bases from V and 0 from J, leaving 8 bases between them. CDR3 sequence: CAISGRMNTEAFF. For the CDR3, the DNA is TGTGCCATCAGCGGACGGATGAACACTGAAGCTTTCTTT.

V and J are TRBV9 and TRBJ1-1; D unclear. V lost 0 bases to trimming and J lost 0 bases, with 6 bases between them. Looked up from germline, CDR1 is SGDLS and CDR2 is YYNGEE. The CDR3 runs to 14 residues. The DNA for the CDR3 is TGTGCCAGCAGCGTAGCTCCCTTGAACACTGAAGCTTTCTTT. Encoded protein: CASSVAPLNTEAFF.

The chain recombines TRBV2 with TRBJ1-1; tentative D call: TRBD1 (6 bases). The germline V gene has CDR1 SNHLY and CDR2 FYNNEI. V lost 10 bases to trimming and J lost 4 bases, with 13 bases between them. The CDR3 consists of 12 residues. The CDR3 here is CATTGTFTEAFF. In DNA, the CDR3 is TGTGCCACCACAGGGACATTCACTGAAGCTTTCTTT.

The chain combines TRBV2 with TRBJ2-5, with D uncertain. Trimming took off 8 bases at V and 4 bases at J, with 8 bases between the two ends. The CDR3 runs 11 residues. In germline, CDR1 is SNHLY, CDR2 FYNNEI. The CDR3 nucleotides read TGTGCCAGCGGAATGGGAGAGACCCAGTACTTC. It encodes CASGMGETQYF.

The rearrangement uses TRBV7-9 and TRBJ1-2; TRBD1 aligns across 7 bases. Germline CDR1 is SEHNR and CDR2 is FQNEAQ (reference sequence). This CDR3 is 16 amino acids long. V lost 4 bases to trimming and J lost 8 bases; unmatched junction nucleotides: 16. The CDR3 protein is CASSSVYRGSGNGYTF. The CDR3 DNA is TGTGCCAGCAGCTCGGTCTACAGGGGATCGGGCAACGGCTACACCTTC.

This clonotype was seen a single time. The rearrangement uses TRBV9 and TRBJ1-3; D is unresolved. The length of the CDR3 is 13 residues. Germline-derived CDR1 and CDR2 are SGDLS and YYNGEE. V was clipped by 3 bases and J by 2 bases, with 6 bases between them. CDR3 sequence reads: CASSAPAGNTIYF. The DNA for the CDR3 is TGTGCCAGCAGCGCCCCGGCTGGAAACACCATATATTTT.

As DNA, the CDR3 is TGTGCCAGCAGCCAAGAGGATTTACCTCGAACCGGGGAGCTGTTTTTT. Translation: CASSQEDLPRTGELFF. This chain uses TRBV4-2 with TRBJ2-2, with D uncertain. This CDR3 has 16 amino acids. V was trimmed by 0 bases and J by 5 bases, leaving 13 bases between them. Germline CDR1 is LGHNA and CDR2 is YNFKEQ.

A word on this clonotype: This may be a read error, as it is one base from a much larger clone. CDR3 loop: CAIRDHRAYSPLHF. In nucleotides, the CDR3 is TGTGCCATCAGAGACCACAGGGCTTATTCACCCCTCCACTTT. The J gene is TRBJ1-6, the V gene TRBV10-3; TRBD1 might be the D (6 bases). Trimming removed 6 bases at V and 8 bases at J, with 14 bases between. Germline V gene sequence: CDR1 ENHRY, CDR2 SYGVKD. The CDR3 length is 14 residues.

This clonotype came up a few times. The chain recombines TRBV7-3 with TRBJ1-6, with D perhaps TRBD1 (5 bases). The CDR3 is 14 residues long. V was clipped by 6 bases and J by 7 bases, with 13 bases between them. Germline loops: CDR1 SGHTA, CDR2 FQGTGA. CDR3 in amino acids: CASSPPDTNSPLHF. The CDR3 DNA follows: TGTGCCAGCAGTCCTCCGGACACAAATTCACCCCTCCACTTT.